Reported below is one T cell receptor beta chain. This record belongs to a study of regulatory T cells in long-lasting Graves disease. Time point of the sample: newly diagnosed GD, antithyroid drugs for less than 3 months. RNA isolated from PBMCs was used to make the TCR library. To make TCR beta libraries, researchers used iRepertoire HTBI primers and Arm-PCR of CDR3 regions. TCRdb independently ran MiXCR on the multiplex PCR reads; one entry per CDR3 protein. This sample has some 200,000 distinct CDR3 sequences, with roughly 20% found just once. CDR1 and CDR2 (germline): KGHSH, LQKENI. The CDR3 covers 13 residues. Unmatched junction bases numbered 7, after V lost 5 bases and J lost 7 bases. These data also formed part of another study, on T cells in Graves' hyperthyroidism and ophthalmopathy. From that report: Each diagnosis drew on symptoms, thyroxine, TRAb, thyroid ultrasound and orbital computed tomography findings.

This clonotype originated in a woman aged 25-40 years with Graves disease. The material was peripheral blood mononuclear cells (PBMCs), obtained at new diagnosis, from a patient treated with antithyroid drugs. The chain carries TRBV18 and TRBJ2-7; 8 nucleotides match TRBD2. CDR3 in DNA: TGTGCCAGCTCAACTAGCGGATACGCAGAGCAGTACTTC. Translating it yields CASSTSGYAEQYF.